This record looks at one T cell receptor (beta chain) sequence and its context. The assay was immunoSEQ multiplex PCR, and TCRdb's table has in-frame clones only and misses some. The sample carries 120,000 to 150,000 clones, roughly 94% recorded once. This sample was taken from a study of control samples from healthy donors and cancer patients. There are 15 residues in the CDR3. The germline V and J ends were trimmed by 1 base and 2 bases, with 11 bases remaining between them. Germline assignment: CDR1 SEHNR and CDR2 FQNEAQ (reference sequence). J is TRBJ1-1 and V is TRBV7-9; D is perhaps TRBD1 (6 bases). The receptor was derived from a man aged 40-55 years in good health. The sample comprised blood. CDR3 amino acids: CASSLGNRVNTEAFF. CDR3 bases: TGTGCCAGCAGCTTAGGGAACAGGGTTAACACTGAAGCTTTCTTT.